This entry concerns a single T cell receptor beta chain. This clone's antigen is unknown. A read error may produce the germline difference seen at one junction end. The data originate from a study of T cell repertoires in cytomegalovirus infection (dated by TCRdb to between 2018 and 2021). For context, the study as a whole: Recently identified HLA-C-restricted CMV epitopes, whose presentation resists viral immunomodulation, were targeted by peptide stimulations together with well-studied HLA-B-restricted epitopes. The HLA type of each donor mattered for the analysis, because public TCR beta signatures pointed to carriage of CMV infection along with the matching HLA type. Broad study findings and their caveats: The ex vivo response was dominated by HLA-C-restricted CMV-specific TCR beta clonotypes, which also provided the single most frequent clonotype in two of eight donors. Cumulative frequency of public TCR beta family members discriminated carriers of CMV infection plus the relevant HLA type in this cohort and an independent 352-donor cohort.

The sample's treatment or condition label, decoded: in vitro stimulation with specific CMV peptide epitopes to enrich CMV-specific T cells. The sequencer was an Illumina HiSeq 1500. TCRdb ran its own pipeline on the public reads, namely fastp trimming at Q25 and MiXCR clone calling, and kept in-frame beta chains. Each CDR3 protein gets just one entry, which takes the most common genes and DNA from the rows behind it. The sample contains about 900,000 distinct CDR3 sequences, roughly 31% of them found a single time. The top ten constitute around an eighth of the sample. CDR1 and CDR2 are read off the germline V gene (reference sequence) as MNHEY and SMNVEV. From cysteine to phenylalanine, the CDR3 is 16 amino acids long. Only the CDR3 region is kept as DNA, spanning 48 bases read in frame from base 1.

The clonotype originates from a human donor in good health (CMV status not recorded). Some clones in this sample may be carry-over from other donors' samples. The rearrangement combines TRBV27 with TRBJ2-4, with TRBD1 matching 8 junction bases. Sequenced here: cultured CD8+ T cells from PBMCs, sampled from culture after CMV antigen stimulation. The DNA sequence is as follows: TGTGCCAACAGTTCGCGACAGGGGAAAGGCAAAAACATTCAGTACTTC. The resulting protein is CANSSRQGKGKNIQYF.